This passage covers 25 T cell receptor beta chains from one sample sequenced in a study of blood T cells in healthy people across ages. The use of a sample-barcoded 5' primer and a J-beta primer mix characterized a second PCR of about 6 to 11 cycles. TCRdb used MiXCR to reprocess the 5' RACE reads, holding one entry per CDR3 protein. The repertoire consists of 550,000 to 750,000 distinct CDR3 sequences, with about 21% occurring once and the leading ten covering roughly 3.9%. Sequenced material: blood. These TCRs come from an older man in good health.

This clonotype was recorded a few times. The genes are TRBV18 and TRBJ2-5, with a weak D call TRBD2 (6 bases). The J call may not be correct, given that the DNA end is closer to TRBJ2-7. The CDR3 covers 13 residues. Germline CDR1 reads KGHSH; CDR2 reads LQKENI. The CDR3 is CASSLWREYEQYF. The CDR3 DNA sequence: TGTGCCAGCTCCCTTTGGCGGGAATACGAGCAGTACTTC.

The chain joins TRBV20-1 to TRBJ2-1; 9 positions match TRBD2. The CDR3 sequence is 18 residues long. The germline CDR1 and CDR2 sequences are DFQATT and SNEGSKA (reference sequence). Losses at the gene ends were 3 bases for V and 8 bases for J; bases not matched to a gene: 20. CDR3 amino acids: CSARPLAGTHGGHDEQFF. CDR3 sequence (DNA): TGCAGTGCTAGGCCCCTAGCGGGAACCCATGGGGGTCACGATGAGCAGTTCTTC.

This clonotype was counted between two and nine times. This CDR3 is CASSTTGGAGTEAFF. As DNA, the CDR3 is TGTGCCAGCAGTACCACAGGGGGCGCGGGGACTGAAGCTTTCTTT. V and J are TRBV28 and TRBJ1-1; TRBD1 aligns across 9 bases. The CDR3 covers 15 residues. V was pared by 5 bases and J by 5 bases, with 9 bases of the junction left unmatched. In germline, CDR1 is MDHEN, CDR2 SYDVKM. Filled out from reference TRBV28 and TRBJ1-1, the complete variable domain reads DVKVTQSSRYLVKRTGEKVFLECVQDMDHENMFWYRQDPGLGLRLIYFSYDVKMKEKGDIPEGYSVSREKKERFSLILESASTNQTSMYLCASSTTGGAGTEAFFGQGTRLTVV.

In this sample, this clonotype turned up many times. The genes are TRBV2 and TRBJ2-4; perhaps TRBD2 as D (6 bases). Trimming took off 6 bases at V and 0 bases at J, with 9 bases between the two ends. The V gene's germline CDR1 is SNHLY and CDR2 FYNNEI. The CDR3 has 14 amino acids. The CDR3 loop is CASRTAGAKNIQYF. CDR3 DNA sequence: TGTGCCAGCAGGACAGCGGGAGCCAAAAACATTCAGTACTTC.

This chain links TRBV3-1 with TRBJ2-1; no definite D call. V was cut by 2 bases and J by 8 bases, with 7 bases left in between. Looked up from germline, CDR1 is LGHDT and CDR2 is YNNKEL (reference sequence). The CDR3 contains 12 residues. The CDR3 sequence is CASSQSPDEQFF. The CDR3 region has the DNA TGTGCCAGCAGCCAAAGTCCCGATGAGCAGTTCTTC.

The chain couples TRBV3-1 to TRBJ1-2; 8 bases line up with TRBD1. Germline V gene sequence: CDR1 LGHDT, CDR2 YNNKEL (reference sequence). The CDR3 is 16 residues long. The V segment lost 2 bases and the J segment 7 bases; nucleotides outside the gene matches: 12. CDR3 sequence: CASSQRDRRGGGGYTF. CDR3 DNA sequence: TGTGCCAGCAGCCAAAGGGACAGGAGAGGAGGAGGTGGCTACACCTTC. Looking up the rest from reference TRBV3-1 and TRBJ1-2 gives the full variable domain: DTAVSQTPKYLVTQMGNDKSIKCEQNLGHDTMYWYKQDSKKFLKIMFSYNNKELIINETVPNRFSPKSPDKAHLNLHINSLELGDSAVYFCASSQRDRRGGGGYTFGSGTRLTVV.

This clonotype was seen a handful of times. This sequence joins TRBV10-3 and TRBJ2-1; 9 bases fit TRBD2. The length of the CDR3 is 17 residues. Trimming took 0 bases from V and 0 from J; bases not matched to a gene: 3. Germline-derived CDR1 and CDR2 are ENHRY and SYGVKD. In DNA, the CDR3 is TGTGCCATCAGTGAGTCTGGCGGGAGGGCCTCCTACAATGAGCAGTTCTTC. Translated: CAISESGGRASYNEQFF.

In this sample, this clonotype turned up once. A read error is possible here, since a much larger clone lies one base away. V is TRBV4-1 and J is TRBJ2-2; D tentatively fits TRBD1 or TRBD2 (5 bases each). The CDR3 is 15 residues long. Germline CDR1 reads MGHRA; CDR2 reads YSYEKL. The CDR3 bases are TGCGCCAGCAGCTTCGAGAGGGGCAACACCGGGGAGCCGTTTTTT. It specifies CASSFERGNTGEPFF.

This clonotype occurred a few times. This sequence joins TRBV7-3 and TRBJ2-5; perhaps TRBD2 as D (6 bases). Trimming stripped 5 bases from V and 1 base from J, with 11 bases between. There are 14 residues in the CDR3. Germline CDR1 is SGHTA and CDR2 is FQGTGA. This CDR3 reads CASSPGGTQETQYF. In DNA, the CDR3 is TGTGCCAGCAGCCCCGGGGGAACCCAAGAGACCCAGTACTTC.

The chain is built from TRBV2 and TRBJ2-7; D is undetermined. V was trimmed by 8 bases and J by 5 bases, leaving 19 bases between them. Per germline, CDR1 SNHLY and CDR2 FYNNEI. The CDR3 loop spans 14 amino acids. The CDR3 spells CASLYSGVGHEQYF. The CDR3 DNA reads TGTGCCAGCCTATACTCCGGAGTCGGACACGAGCAGTACTTC.

This clonotype was seen a handful of times. This chain connects TRBV7-9 to TRBJ2-3, with unresolved D. Germline V gene lookup returns CDR1 SEHNR and CDR2 FQNEAQ (reference sequence). The CDR3 extends over 15 amino acids. V lost 5 bases to trimming and J lost 0 bases, with 12 bases between them. This CDR3 reads CASSSSGISTDTQYF. CDR3 coding DNA: TGTGCCAGCAGCAGTAGTGGAATTAGCACAGATACGCAGTATTTT.

Note on this clonotype: Just one base apart from a much larger clone, this may be a read error. The V call is TRBV20-1, the J call TRBJ2-5, with a possible D match to TRBD2 (6 bases). With the DNA end fitting TRBJ2-1 better, the J assignment may be wrong. The CDR3 contains 12 residues. Germline V gene lookup returns CDR1 DFQATT and CDR2 SNEGSKA (reference sequence). The CDR3 is CSAGRGYNGQFF. For the CDR3, the DNA is TGCAGTGCCGGGCGGGGCTACAATGGGCAGTTCTTC.

As regards this clonotype: One junction end does not reproduce the germline sequence, and a read error may be involved. The chain recombines TRBV14 with TRBJ2-7; D remains unclear. CDR3 length: 13 residues. The germline CDR1 and CDR2 sequences are SGHDN and FVKESK. DNA for the CDR3: TGTGCCAGCAGCCAAGGCAGTTACTACGAACAGTGCTTC. Its translation is CASSQGSYYEQCF.

There are a few counts of this clonotype. The V and J genes are TRBV29-1 and TRBJ1-2; 7 positions agree with TRBD1. This CDR3 spans 14 amino acids. Trimming removed 3 bases from V and 8 bases from J; junction bases left unmatched: 12. CDR1 is SQVTM, CDR2 ANQGSEA, per germline. CDR3 protein: CSVDRDSRAEGYTF. The CDR3 DNA is TGCAGCGTTGATCGGGACAGTCGGGCCGAGGGCTACACCTTC.

About this clonotype: One end of the junction is discordant with germline, which a read error may explain. V is TRBV12-3 or TRBV12-4 and J is TRBJ2-5; the D gene is possibly TRBD1 (5 bases). The J call may be wrong; the DNA end is better matched by TRBJ2-1. This CDR3 region has 14 residues. The DNA for the CDR3 is TGTGCCAACAGTTCCTCAGTTGCAGGGTATGAGCAGTTCTTC. Amino acid sequence: CANSSSVAGYEQFF.

This clonotype was seen at least ten times. The rearrangement uses TRBV20-1 and TRBJ1-4; no reliable D call. This CDR3 is built from 10 residues. Trimming stripped 7 bases from V and 10 bases from J, with 10 bases between. Germline V CDR1 and CDR2: DFQATT, SNEGSKA (reference sequence). CDR3 DNA sequence: TGCAGTGGGGAGGAAGGAAAACTGTTTTTT. This sequence encodes CSGEEGKLFF.

The rearrangement uses TRBV7-9 and TRBJ2-5, with a weak D call TRBD2 (6 bases). The CDR3 consists of 15 residues. Trimming took off 1 base at V and 5 bases at J, with 14 bases between the two ends. Germline CDR1 is SEHNR and CDR2 is FQNEAQ (reference sequence). The CDR3 here is CASSLERGARETQYF. CDR3 in DNA: TGTGCCAGCAGCTTAGAGCGCGGGGCACGGGAGACCCAGTACTTC.

This clonotype was recorded a few times. The V call is TRBV14, the J call TRBJ2-2; 9 bases are a match to TRBD1. V lost 4 bases, J lost 4 bases, and 7 bases stayed unmatched. Germline CDR1 is SGHDN and CDR2 is FVKESK. The CDR3 totals 16 residues. CDR3 coding DNA: TGTGCCAGCAGCCCGTACAGGGGGCAAACCACCGGGGAGCTGTTTTTT. It specifies CASSPYRGQTTGELFF.

This clonotype was counted a few times. The chain employs TRBV20-1 and TRBJ2-1, with 11 bases lining up with TRBD1. From germline, CDR1 is DFQATT and CDR2 SNEGSKA (reference sequence). V lost 5 bases to trimming and J lost 5 bases; unmatched junction nucleotides: 5. The CDR3 has 14 amino acids. CDR3 nucleotide sequence: TGCAGTGCTGTCCCGGGACAGGGGGACAATGAGCAGTTCTTC. The encoded protein is CSAVPGQGDNEQFF.

This clonotype came up a few times. The chain carries TRBV25-1 and TRBJ1-1; D is ambiguous. Germline V gene sequence: CDR1 MGHDK, CDR2 SYGVNS. This CDR3 spans 15 amino acids. With 1 base removed from V and 3 bases from J, the gap between germline ends came to 12 bases. The CDR3 reads CASSELPGRDTEAFF. The CDR3 region has the DNA TGTGCCAGCAGTGAATTACCCGGGAGGGACACTGAAGCTTTCTTT.

This clonotype has a handful of counts. The V and J genes are TRBV6-1 and TRBJ2-5; 13 bases line up with TRBD2. Gene TRBJ2-7 matches the end of the DNA better, so the J call may be wrong. From germline, CDR1 is MNHNS and CDR2 SASEGT. This CDR3 contains 16 residues. CDR3 sequence (DNA): TGTGCCAGCAGAAGCGGGACTAGCGGGAACCTCTACGAGCAGTACTTC. This translates into CASRSGTSGNLYEQYF.

This clonotype was observed a few times. The genes are TRBV28 and TRBJ2-1; TRBD1 agrees at 10 bases. Per germline, CDR1 MDHEN and CDR2 SYDVKM. The trim removed 1 base at V and 4 bases at J, leaving 4 bases unmatched. The CDR3 covers 16 residues. The CDR3 region has the DNA TGTGCCAGCAGTTTATATGGACAGGGGGGTTACAATGAGCAGTTCTTC. Protein: CASSLYGQGGYNEQFF.

This clonotype was counted at least ten times. The CDR3 protein is CSVAVSSSYNEQFF. The CDR3 coding sequence is TGCAGCGTTGCTGTGAGCTCTTCCTACAATGAGCAGTTCTTC. The chain is built from TRBV29-1 and TRBJ2-1, with D hard to call. Trimming removed 4 bases from V and 1 base from J, with 11 bases in between. Per the germline V gene, CDR1 is SQVTM and CDR2 is ANQGSEA. The CDR3 contains 14 residues.

The rearrangement links TRBV5-1 to TRBJ2-2; 8 positions agree with TRBD2. Germline V gene data show CDR1 as SGHRS and CDR2 as YFSETQ. The CDR3 runs to 15 residues. With V trimmed by 2 bases and J by 6 bases, 6 bases remained unmatched. This chain's CDR3 is CASSLSPAGAGELFF. The CDR3 DNA reads TGCGCCAGCAGCTTAAGTCCAGCGGGAGCCGGGGAGCTGTTTTTT. Variable domain in full (rest from reference TRBV5-1 and TRBJ2-2): KAGVTQTPRYLIKTRGQQVTLSCSPISGHRSVSWYQQTPGQGLQFLFEYFSETQRNKGNFPGRFSGRQFSNSRSEMNVSTLELGDSALYLCASSLSPAGAGELFFGEGSRLTVL.

This clonotype has a handful of counts. The V and J genes are TRBV28 and TRBJ1-2; TRBD1 agrees at 7 bases. CDR1 MDHEN and CDR2 SYDVKM come from the germline V gene. The junction had 8 bases not matched to a gene; V was cut back by 5 bases and J by 5 bases. The CDR3 has 14 residues. The CDR3 loop is CASSPGDRLYGYTF. The CDR3 bases are TGTGCCAGCAGTCCCGGGGACAGACTATATGGCTACACCTTC.